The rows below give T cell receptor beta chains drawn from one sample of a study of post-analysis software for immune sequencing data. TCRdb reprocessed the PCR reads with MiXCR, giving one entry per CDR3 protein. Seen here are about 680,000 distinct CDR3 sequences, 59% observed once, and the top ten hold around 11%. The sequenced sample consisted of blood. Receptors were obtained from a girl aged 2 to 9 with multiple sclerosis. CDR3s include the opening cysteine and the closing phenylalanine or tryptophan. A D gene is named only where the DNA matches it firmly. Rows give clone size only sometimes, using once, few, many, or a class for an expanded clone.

CDR3 DNA: TGTGCCAGCAGGGTACTAGCGGAGAACACCGGGGAGCTGTTTTTT
CDR3 protein: CASRVLAENTGELFF
CDR3 length: 15
J gene: TRBJ2-2
clone size: NA
V gene: TRBV6-1
D gene: TRBD2

CDR3 DNA: TGTGCCAGCAGTTACTACAGGGACGGTCAGCCCCAGCATTTT
CDR3 protein: CASSYYRDGQPQHF
CDR3 length: 14
J gene: TRBJ1-5
clone size: NA
V gene: TRBV5-6
D gene: NA

CDR3 DNA: TGTGCCAGCAGCTTGGGCGGACAGGGAGGTGGCTACACCTTC
CDR3 protein: CASSLGGQGGGYTF
CDR3 length: 14
J gene: TRBJ1-2
clone size: NA
V gene: TRBV5-4
D gene: TRBD1

CDR3 DNA: TGTGCCATATGGACGGATTATAATTCACCCCTCCACTTT
CDR3 protein: CAIWTDYNSPLHF
CDR3 length: 13
J gene: TRBJ1-6
clone size: NA
V gene: TRBV7-9
D gene: NA

CDR3 DNA: TGTGCCATCAGTGAGTCGGAAGGGGGGGACCCTGGGGCCAACGTCCTGACTTTC
CDR3 protein: CAISESEGGDPGANVLTF
CDR3 length: 18
J gene: TRBJ2-6
clone size: NA
V gene: TRBV10-3
D gene: NA

CDR3 DNA: TGTGCTAGTGGTTTGGTAGGAGACAGAAGCAAAAACATTCAGTACTTC
CDR3 protein: CASGLVGDRSKNIQYF
CDR3 length: 16
J gene: TRBJ2-4
clone size: NA
V gene: TRBV12-5
D gene: NA

CDR3 DNA: TGTGCCAGCGGCTTAGAGGACTTCAGCACAGATACGCAGTATTTT
CDR3 protein: CASGLEDFSTDTQYF
CDR3 length: 15
J gene: TRBJ2-3
clone size: NA
V gene: TRBV7-2
D gene: NA

CDR3 DNA: TGTGCCAGCAGCGTCGGGACGCTGAACTATGGCTACACCTTC
CDR3 protein: CASSVGTLNYGYTF
CDR3 length: 14
J gene: TRBJ1-2
clone size: NA
V gene: TRBV9
D gene: NA

CDR3 DNA: TGTGCCAGCAGCTTAGTTGGGGGGGACAATGAGCAGTTCTTC
CDR3 protein: CASSLVGGDNEQFF
CDR3 length: 14
J gene: TRBJ2-1
clone size: NA
V gene: TRBV7-9
D gene: TRBD2

CDR3 DNA: TGTGCCAGCAGTCCGGTGGGACAGGGGAATCAGCCCCAGCATTTT
CDR3 protein: CASSPVGQGNQPQHF
CDR3 length: 15
J gene: TRBJ1-5
clone size: NA
V gene: TRBV12-3/TRBV12-4
D gene: TRBD1

CDR3 DNA: TGTGCCAGCAGCTTAGGCCCACGGACAGGAGGTGCGACCCAGTACTTC
CDR3 protein: CASSLGPRTGGATQYF
CDR3 length: 16
J gene: TRBJ2-5
clone size: NA
V gene: TRBV13
D gene: TRBD1

CDR3 DNA: TGTGCCAGCAGCCCTTCGGTTAGGTGGTGGGGGGTTTCCACTGAAGCTTTCTTT
CDR3 protein: CASSPSVRWWGVSTEAFF
CDR3 length: 18
J gene: TRBJ1-1
clone size: NA
V gene: TRBV5-5
D gene: NA

CDR3 DNA: TGTGCCAGCAGCCAAGGCGGGGGGCCCGGCGGTGAGCAGTTCTTC
CDR3 protein: CASSQGGGPGGEQFF
CDR3 length: 15
J gene: TRBJ2-1
clone size: few
V gene: TRBV4-2
D gene: TRBD2

CDR3 DNA: TGTGCCAGCAGTTCCCCGGATGGGGTTGGGGAGACCCAGTACTTC
CDR3 protein: CASSSPDGVGETQYF
CDR3 length: 15
J gene: TRBJ2-5
clone size: NA
V gene: TRBV6-6
D gene: NA

CDR3 DNA: TGCAGCGCAGCCCGCGGGGACTACGAGCAGTACTTC
CDR3 protein: CSAARGDYEQYF
CDR3 length: 12
J gene: TRBJ2-7
clone size: NA
V gene: TRBV29-1
D gene: NA

CDR3 DNA: TGCAGCGTCTCCGGCGGTCCTAACTATGGCTACACCTTC
CDR3 protein: CSVSGGPNYGYTF
CDR3 length: 13
J gene: TRBJ1-2
clone size: NA
V gene: TRBV29-1
D gene: NA

CDR3 DNA: TGTGCCAGCAGCTTGTCGGGAGAGTATTCCAATGAGCAGTTCTTC
CDR3 protein: CASSLSGEYSNEQFF
CDR3 length: 15
J gene: TRBJ2-1
clone size: once
V gene: TRBV5-5
D gene: NA

CDR3 DNA: TGCGCCAGCAGCCAACTGGGTAGTAATGAGCAGTTCTTC
CDR3 protein: CASSQLGSNEQFF
CDR3 length: 13
J gene: TRBJ2-1
clone size: few
V gene: TRBV5-1
D gene: NA

CDR3 DNA: TGTGCCAGCAGCTTAAGTAAGGGTTGGACAGATACGCAGTATTTT
CDR3 protein: CASSLSKGWTDTQYF
CDR3 length: 15
J gene: TRBJ2-3
clone size: NA
V gene: TRBV11-2
D gene: NA

CDR3 DNA: TGTGCCAGCACTTCGGGGGAGGGCATTCAGTACTTC
CDR3 protein: CASTSGEGIQYF
CDR3 length: 12
J gene: TRBJ2-4
clone size: few
V gene: TRBV7-9
D gene: TRBD2

CDR3 DNA: TGTGCCAGCAGCTCCAGACTAAGGATAGGCGAGACCCAGTACTTC
CDR3 protein: CASSSRLRIGETQYF
CDR3 length: 15
J gene: TRBJ2-5
clone size: NA
V gene: TRBV7-9
D gene: NA

CDR3 DNA: TGTGCCATCAGTACAGGGATTGGCGAGCAGTTCTTC
CDR3 protein: CAISTGIGEQFF
CDR3 length: 12
J gene: TRBJ2-1
clone size: NA
V gene: TRBV10-3
D gene: NA

CDR3 DNA: TGTGCCAGCTCACCACAAGCAACGGGGGCAGATACGCAGTATTTT
CDR3 protein: CASSPQATGADTQYF
CDR3 length: 15
J gene: TRBJ2-3
clone size: NA
V gene: TRBV18
D gene: NA